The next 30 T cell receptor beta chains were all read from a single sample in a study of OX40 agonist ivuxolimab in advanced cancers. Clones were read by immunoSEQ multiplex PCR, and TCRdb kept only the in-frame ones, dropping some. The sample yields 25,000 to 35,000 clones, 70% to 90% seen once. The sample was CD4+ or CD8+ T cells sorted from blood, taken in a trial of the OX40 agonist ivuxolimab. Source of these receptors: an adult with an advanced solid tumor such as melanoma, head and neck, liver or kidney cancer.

The CDR3 here is CASSLGTDYTGELFF. The CDR3 bases are TGTGCCAGCAGTTTAGGGACAGATTACACCGGGGAGCTGTTTTTT. This rearrangement joins TRBV27 to TRBJ2-2; 7 positions agree with TRBD1. The CDR3 length is 15 residues. Germline CDR1 MNHEY, CDR2 SMNVEV (reference sequence). The trim removed 2 bases at V and 3 bases at J, leaving 3 bases unmatched.

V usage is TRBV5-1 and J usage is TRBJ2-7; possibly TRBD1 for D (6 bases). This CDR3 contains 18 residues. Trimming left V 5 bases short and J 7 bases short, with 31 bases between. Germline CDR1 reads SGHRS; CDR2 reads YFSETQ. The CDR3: CASSIGDQMTGPMGEQYF. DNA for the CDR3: TGCGCCAGCAGTATTGGGGACCAGATGACAGGCCCCATGGGGGAGCAGTACTTC.

The chain's CDR3 is CASSLGLAYTDTQYF. The CDR3 DNA reads as TGTGCCAGCAGCCTGGGACTAGCGTACACAGATACGCAGTATTTT. This sequence joins TRBV13 and TRBJ2-3; 10 positions agree with TRBD2. The CDR3 is 15 amino acids. Per the germline V gene, CDR1 is PRHDT and CDR2 is FYEKMQ (reference sequence). After removal of 5 bases from V and 2 bases from J, the junction contained 4 bases not matched to a gene.

In DNA, the CDR3 is TGTGCCAGCAGCTCTATCGGGACTCTCTATGGCTACACCTTC. It is translated as CASSSIGTLYGYTF. This chain connects TRBV5-4 to TRBJ1-2; TRBD1 might be the D (5 bases). Trimming shortened V by 3 bases and J by 4 bases, and 13 bases separated the two germline ends. The CDR3 covers 14 residues. CDR1 is SGHNT, CDR2 YYREEE, per germline (reference sequence).

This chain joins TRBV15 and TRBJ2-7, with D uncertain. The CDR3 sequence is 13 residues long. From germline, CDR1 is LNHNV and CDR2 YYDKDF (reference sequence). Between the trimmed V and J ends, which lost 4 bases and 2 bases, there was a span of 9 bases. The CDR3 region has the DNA TGTGCCACCAGCATACACGGCCCCTACGAGCAGTACTTC. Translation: CATSIHGPYEQYF.

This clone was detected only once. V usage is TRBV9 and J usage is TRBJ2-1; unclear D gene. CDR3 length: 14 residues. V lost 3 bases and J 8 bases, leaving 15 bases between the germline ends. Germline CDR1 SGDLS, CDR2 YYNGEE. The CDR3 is CASSGRTGVDEQFF. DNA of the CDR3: TGTGCCAGCAGCGGACGGACGGGTGTTGATGAGCAGTTCTTC.

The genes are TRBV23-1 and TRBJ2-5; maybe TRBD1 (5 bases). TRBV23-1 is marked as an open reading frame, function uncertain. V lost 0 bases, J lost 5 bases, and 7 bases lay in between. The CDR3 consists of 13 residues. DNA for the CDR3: TGCGCCAGCAGTCAATCTTCAGGGGAGACCCAGTACTTC. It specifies CASSQSSGETQYF.

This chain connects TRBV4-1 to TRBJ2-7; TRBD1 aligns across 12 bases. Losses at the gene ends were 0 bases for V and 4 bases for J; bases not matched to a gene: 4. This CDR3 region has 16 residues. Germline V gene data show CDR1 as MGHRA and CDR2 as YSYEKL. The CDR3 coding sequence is TGCGCCAGCAGCCAAGAGGGACAGGGGGCGCAGTACGAGCAGTACTTC. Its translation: CASSQEGQGAQYEQYF.

The CDR3 bases are TGTGCCAGCAGCACCGACGGGTGGAATCAGCCCCAGCATTTT. This codes for CASSTDGWNQPQHF. This sequence joins TRBV7-9 and TRBJ1-5; D not certain. The germline V and J ends were trimmed by 5 bases and 4 bases, with 12 bases remaining between them. This CDR3 is 14 amino acids long. Germline V CDR1 and CDR2: SEHNR, FQNEAQ (reference sequence).

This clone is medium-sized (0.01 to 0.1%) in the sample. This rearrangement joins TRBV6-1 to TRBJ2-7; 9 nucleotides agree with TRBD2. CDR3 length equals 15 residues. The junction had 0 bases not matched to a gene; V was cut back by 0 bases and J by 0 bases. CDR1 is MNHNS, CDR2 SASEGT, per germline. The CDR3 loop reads CASSEAAGGSYEQYF. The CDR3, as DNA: TGTGCCAGCAGTGAAGCAGCGGGAGGCTCCTACGAGCAGTACTTC.

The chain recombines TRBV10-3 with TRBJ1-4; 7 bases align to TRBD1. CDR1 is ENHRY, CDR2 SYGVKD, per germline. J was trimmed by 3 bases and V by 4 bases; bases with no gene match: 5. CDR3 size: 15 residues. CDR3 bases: TGTGCCATCAGTGGAGAGACAGGGCCTAATGAAAAACTGTTTTTT. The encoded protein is CAISGETGPNEKLFF.

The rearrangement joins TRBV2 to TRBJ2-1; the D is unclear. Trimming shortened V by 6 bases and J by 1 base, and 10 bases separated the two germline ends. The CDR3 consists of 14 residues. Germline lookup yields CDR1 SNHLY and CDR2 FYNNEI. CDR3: CASSGGISYNEQFF. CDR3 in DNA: TGTGCCAGCAGCGGCGGAATTTCCTACAATGAGCAGTTCTTC.

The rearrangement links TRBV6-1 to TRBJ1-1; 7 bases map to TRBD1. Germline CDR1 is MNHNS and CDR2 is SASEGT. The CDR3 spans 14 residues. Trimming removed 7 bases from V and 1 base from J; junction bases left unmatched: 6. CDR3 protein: CASTPGTENTEAFF. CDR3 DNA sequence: TGTGCCAGCACCCCCGGGACAGAGAACACTGAAGCTTTCTTT.

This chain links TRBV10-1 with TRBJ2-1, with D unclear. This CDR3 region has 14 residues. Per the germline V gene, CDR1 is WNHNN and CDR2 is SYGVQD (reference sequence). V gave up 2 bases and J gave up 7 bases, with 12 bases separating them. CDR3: CASSEGGSRNEQFF. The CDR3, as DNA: TGCGCCAGCAGTGAGGGTGGTAGCCGTAATGAGCAGTTCTTC.

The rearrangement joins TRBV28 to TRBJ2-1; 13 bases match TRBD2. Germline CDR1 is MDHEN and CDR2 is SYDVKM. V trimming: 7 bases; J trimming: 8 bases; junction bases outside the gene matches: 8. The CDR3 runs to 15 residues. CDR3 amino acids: CASTIGTSGIDEQFF. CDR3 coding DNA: TGTGCCAGCACTATAGGGACTAGCGGGATCGATGAGCAGTTCTTC.

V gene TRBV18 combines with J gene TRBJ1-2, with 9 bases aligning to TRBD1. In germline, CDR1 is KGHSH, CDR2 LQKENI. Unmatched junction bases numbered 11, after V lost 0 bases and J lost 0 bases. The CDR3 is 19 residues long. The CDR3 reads CASSPPSWDREYANYGYTF. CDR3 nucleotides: TGTGCCAGCTCACCACCCAGCTGGGACAGGGAATATGCTAACTATGGCTACACCTTC.

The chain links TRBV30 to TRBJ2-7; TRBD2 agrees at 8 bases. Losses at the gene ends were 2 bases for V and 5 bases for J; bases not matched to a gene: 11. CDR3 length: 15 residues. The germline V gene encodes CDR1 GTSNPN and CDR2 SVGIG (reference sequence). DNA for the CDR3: TGTGCCTGGAGTCGAGCGGGAGTGTACGAGGACGAGCAGTACTTC. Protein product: CAWSRAGVYEDEQYF.

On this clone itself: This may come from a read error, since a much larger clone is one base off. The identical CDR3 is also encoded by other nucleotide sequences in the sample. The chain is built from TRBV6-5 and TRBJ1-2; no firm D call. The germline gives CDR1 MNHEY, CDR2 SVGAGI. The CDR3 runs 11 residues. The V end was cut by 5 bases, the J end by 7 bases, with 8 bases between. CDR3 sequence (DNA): TGTGCCAGCAGTGAAGCGGGTGGCTACACCTTC. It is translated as CASSEAGGYTF.

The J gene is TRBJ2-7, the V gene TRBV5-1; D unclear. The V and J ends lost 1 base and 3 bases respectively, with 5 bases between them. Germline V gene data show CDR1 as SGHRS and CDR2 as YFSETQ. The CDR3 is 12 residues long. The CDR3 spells CASSLSSYEQYF. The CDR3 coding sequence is TGCGCCAGCAGCTTGAGTAGCTACGAGCAGTACTTC.

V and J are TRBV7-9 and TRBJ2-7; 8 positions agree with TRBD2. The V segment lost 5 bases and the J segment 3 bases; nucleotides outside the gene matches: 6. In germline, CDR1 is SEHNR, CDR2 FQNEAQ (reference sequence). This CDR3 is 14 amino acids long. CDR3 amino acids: CASSPGGGIYEQYF. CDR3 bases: TGTGCCAGCAGCCCCGGGGGGGGAATCTACGAGCAGTACTTC.

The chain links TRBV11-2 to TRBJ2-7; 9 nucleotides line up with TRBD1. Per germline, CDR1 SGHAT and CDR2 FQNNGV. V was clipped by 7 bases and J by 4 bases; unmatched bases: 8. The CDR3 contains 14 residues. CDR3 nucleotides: TGTGCCAGCATTTTCGGGACAGGGCCTTACGAGCAGTACTTC. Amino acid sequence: CASIFGTGPYEQYF.

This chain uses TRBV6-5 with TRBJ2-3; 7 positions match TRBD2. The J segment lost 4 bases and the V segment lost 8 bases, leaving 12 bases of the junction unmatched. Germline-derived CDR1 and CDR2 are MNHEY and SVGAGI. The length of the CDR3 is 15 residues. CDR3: CASGTVRETPDTQYF. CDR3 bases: TGTGCCAGCGGAACAGTGCGGGAGACCCCAGATACGCAGTATTTT.

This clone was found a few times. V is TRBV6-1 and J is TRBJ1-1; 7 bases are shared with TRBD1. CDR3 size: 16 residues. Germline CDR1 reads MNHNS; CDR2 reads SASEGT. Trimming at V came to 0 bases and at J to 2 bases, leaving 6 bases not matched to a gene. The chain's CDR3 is CASSEAQEGANTEAFF. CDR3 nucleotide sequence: TGTGCCAGCAGTGAAGCCCAGGAGGGGGCTAACACTGAAGCTTTCTTT.

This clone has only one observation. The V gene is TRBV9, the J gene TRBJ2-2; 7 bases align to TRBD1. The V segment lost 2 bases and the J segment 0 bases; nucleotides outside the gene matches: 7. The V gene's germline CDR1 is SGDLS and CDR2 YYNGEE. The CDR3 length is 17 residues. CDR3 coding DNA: TGTGCCAGCAGCGTCCCCTCTGGGACAGCGAACACCGGGGAGCTGTTTTTT. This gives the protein CASSVPSGTANTGELFF.

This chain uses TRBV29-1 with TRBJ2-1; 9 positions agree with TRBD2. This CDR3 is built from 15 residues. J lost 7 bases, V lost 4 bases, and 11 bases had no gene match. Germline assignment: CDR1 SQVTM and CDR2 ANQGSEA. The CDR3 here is CSVGGGRERWNEQFF. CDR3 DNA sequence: TGCAGCGTTGGCGGCGGGAGGGAAAGGTGGAATGAGCAGTTCTTC.

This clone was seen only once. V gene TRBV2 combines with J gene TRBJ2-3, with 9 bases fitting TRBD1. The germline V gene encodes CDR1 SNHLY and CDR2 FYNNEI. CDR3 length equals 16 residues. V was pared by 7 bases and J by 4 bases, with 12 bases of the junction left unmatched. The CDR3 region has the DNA TGTGCCAGCACCTTACAACAGGGGGCTGTCGCAGATACGCAGTATTTT. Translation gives CASTLQQGAVADTQYF. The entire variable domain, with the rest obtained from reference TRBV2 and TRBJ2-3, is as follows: EPEVTQTPSHQVTQMGQEVILRCVPISNHLYFYWYRQILGQKVEFLVSFYNNEISEKSEIFDDQFSVERPDGSNFTLKIRSTKLEDSAMYFCASTLQQGAVADTQYFGPGTRLTVL.

This chain's CDR3 is CASSPRGLAGGLTDTQYF. The CDR3 coding sequence is TGTGCCAGCAGCCCCCGGGGGCTAGCGGGAGGGCTGACAGATACGCAGTATTTT. The chain uses TRBV9 and TRBJ2-3, with 12 bases matching TRBD2. The CDR3 length is 18 residues. Trimming at V came to 4 bases and at J to 3 bases, leaving 12 bases not matched to a gene. The germline gives CDR1 SGDLS, CDR2 YYNGEE.

CDR3 region: CASSDRGHGELFF. CDR3 DNA: TGTGCCAGCAGTGACAGGGGGCACGGGGAGCTGTTTTTT. V usage is TRBV6-4 and J usage is TRBJ2-2, with 7 nucleotides matching TRBD1. CDR3 length: 13 amino acids. The germline gives CDR1 MRHNA, CDR2 SNTAGT. J was trimmed by 7 bases and V by 2 bases; bases with no gene match: 1.

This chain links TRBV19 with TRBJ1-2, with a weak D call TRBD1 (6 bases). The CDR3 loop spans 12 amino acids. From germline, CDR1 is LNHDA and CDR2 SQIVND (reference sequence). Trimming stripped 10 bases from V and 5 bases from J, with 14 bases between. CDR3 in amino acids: CATTTGLYGYTF. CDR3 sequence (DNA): TGTGCCACTACCACAGGGCTGTATGGCTACACCTTC.

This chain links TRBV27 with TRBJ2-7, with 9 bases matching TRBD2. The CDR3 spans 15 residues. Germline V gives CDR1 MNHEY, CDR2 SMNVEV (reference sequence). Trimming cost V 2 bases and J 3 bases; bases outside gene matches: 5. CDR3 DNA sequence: TGTGCCAGCAGTTTAGGAGCGGGAGGCTTCTACGAGCAGTACTTC. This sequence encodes CASSLGAGGFYEQYF.